The 15 T cell receptor beta chains given below trace back to one sample, sequenced in a study of blood T cells in healthy people across ages. A sample-barcoded 5' primer and a J-beta primer mix were used in a second PCR of about 7 to 11 cycles. TCRdb independently ran MiXCR on the 5' RACE reads; one entry per CDR3 protein. The table shows hundreds of thousands of distinct CDR3 sequences, with around 38% occurring only once. Sequencing was carried out using blood. Every receptor here comes from a man aged 80 or over in good health.

This clonotype was counted between two and nine times. This sequence joins TRBV15 and TRBJ2-7; D not certain. This CDR3 is built from 15 residues. Trimming removed 0 bases at V and 3 bases at J, with 12 bases between. The V gene's germline CDR1 is LNHNV and CDR2 YYDKDF (reference sequence). The CDR3 here is CATSRDVGQFYEQYF. Written as DNA, the CDR3 is TGTGCCACCAGCAGAGATGTAGGTCAGTTCTACGAGCAGTACTTC.

This clonotype was seen repeatedly, ten times or more. The rearrangement joins TRBV11-2 to TRBJ1-6; 8 nucleotides line up with TRBD1. V shed 1 base, J shed 7 bases, and the junction held 3 bases outside the gene matches. The CDR3 runs to 15 residues. Germline CDR1 SGHAT, CDR2 FQNNGV. DNA of the CDR3: TGTGCCAGCAGCTTAGGCCAGGGGGCCAATTCACCCCTCCACTTT. As protein: CASSLGQGANSPLHF.

This chain links TRBV3-1 with TRBJ2-7, with D tentatively TRBD1 (6 bases). Germline lookup yields CDR1 LGHDT and CDR2 YNNKEL (reference sequence). The CDR3 loop spans 15 amino acids. Trimming cost V 4 bases and J 7 bases, with 20 bases left between them. The DNA for the CDR3 is TGTGCCAGCAGCCCAACCAATACAGGGTCGGGGGAGCAGTACTTC. Translating gives CASSPTNTGSGEQYF.

This clonotype was counted ten times or more. This chain joins TRBV4-2 and TRBJ2-5; D unresolved. Trimming left V 1 base short and J 6 bases short, with 3 bases between. The length of the CDR3 is 11 residues. Germline loops: CDR1 LGHNA, CDR2 YNFKEQ. The chain's CDR3 is CASSQGQTQYF. The CDR3 DNA follows: TGTGCCAGCAGCCAAGGTCAGACCCAGTACTTC.

This clonotype has just a few counts. This rearrangement joins TRBV28 to TRBJ2-7; the match to TRBD2 covers 8 bases. Gene TRBJ2-5 matches the end of the DNA better, so the J call may be wrong. The CDR3 runs to 17 residues. From germline, CDR1 is MDHEN and CDR2 SYDVKM. This CDR3 is CASSLDSMSGGGETQYF. The DNA for the CDR3 is TGTGCCAGCAGTTTAGACTCCATGTCGGGAGGGGGTGAGACCCAGTACTTC.

The chain combines TRBV6-2 or TRBV6-3 with TRBJ1-5; TRBD1 aligns across 7 bases. V shed 0 bases, J shed 2 bases, and the junction held 10 bases outside the gene matches. In germline, CDR1 is MNHEY, CDR2 SVGEGT. The CDR3 loop spans 18 amino acids. Written as DNA, the CDR3 is TGTGCCAGCAGTTACTCGACCCAGGGGGAAATCGGCAATCAGCCCCAGCATTTT. It codes for CASSYSTQGEIGNQPQHF.

On this clonotype itself: This may arise from a read error, as a much more abundant clone is one base away. This chain uses TRBV10-3 with TRBJ2-7; 7 nucleotides line up with TRBD2. The germline CDR1 and CDR2 sequences are ENHRY and SYGVKD. This CDR3 has 16 amino acids. V shed 0 bases and J 0 bases; nucleotides not matched to a gene: 5. CDR3 amino acids: CAISESGGRGSYEQYF. The CDR3 nucleotides are TGTGCCATCAGTGAGTCCGGGGGGAGAGGCTCCTACGAGCAGTACTTC.

The chain employs TRBV12-3 or TRBV12-4 and TRBJ2-7; D is ambiguous. The ends were cut back, 3 bases at V and 0 bases at J, with 9 bases in the middle. CDR3 length equals 14 residues. The CDR3 region is CASSLNSRSYEQYF. The CDR3, as DNA: TGTGCCAGCAGTTTGAACAGCCGCTCCTACGAGCAGTACTTC.

This clonotype was counted a few times. This chain links TRBV5-1 with TRBJ2-1; D may be TRBD2 (5 bases). Germline V gene data show CDR1 as SGHRS and CDR2 as YFSETQ. Trimming pared 4 bases from V and 13 bases from J, leaving 21 bases between. This CDR3 is built from 14 residues. CDR3 in amino acids: CASSPSSNLNKQFF. The CDR3 nucleotides are TGCGCCAGCAGCCCCTCTAGCAACCTAAACAAACAGTTCTTC. The full variable domain, with the rest looked up from reference TRBV5-1 and TRBJ2-1, is KAGVTQTPRYLIKTRGQQVTLSCSPISGHRSVSWYQQTPGQGLQFLFEYFSETQRNKGNFPGRFSGRQFSNSRSEMNVSTLELGDSALYLCASSPSSNLNKQFFGPGTRLTVL.

The rearrangement uses TRBV6-2 or TRBV6-3 and TRBJ2-1; D not certain. Deletions cut 6 bases from V and 10 bases from J, with 19 bases between. The CDR3 spans 14 residues. The germline V gene encodes CDR1 MNHEY and CDR2 SVGEGT. The CDR3 is CASREVGSVSEQFF. CDR3 DNA: TGTGCCAGCAGGGAAGTCGGGTCGGTTTCGGAGCAGTTCTTC.

As to this clonotype: The junction shows a germline mismatch at one end, possibly a read error. The chain combines TRBV28 with TRBJ2-7, with D possibly being TRBD2 (6 bases). The CDR3 is 12 amino acids. Germline V CDR1 and CDR2: MDHEN, SYDVKM. DNA of the CDR3: TGTGTCAGCAGTTCGGACTACTACGAGCAGTACTTC. It translates to CVSSSDYYEQYF.

This sequence joins TRBV5-1 and TRBJ1-5; D gene unclear. Trimming stripped 4 bases from V and 2 bases from J, with 10 bases between. Germline values: CDR1 SGHRS, CDR2 YFSETQ. This CDR3 is 14 amino acids long. The CDR3 region is CASSQDVGNQPQHF. CDR3 coding DNA: TGCGCCAGCAGCCAGGACGTAGGCAATCAGCCCCAGCATTTT. The variable domain in full, completed from reference TRBV5-1 and TRBJ1-5, reads KAGVTQTPRYLIKTRGQQVTLSCSPISGHRSVSWYQQTPGQGLQFLFEYFSETQRNKGNFPGRFSGRQFSNSRSEMNVSTLELGDSALYLCASSQDVGNQPQHFGDGTRLSIL.

This clonotype came up a few times. J is TRBJ2-3 and V is TRBV7-6; TRBD2 might be the D (5 bases). CDR3 length equals 14 residues. Germline V gene lookup returns CDR1 SGHVS and CDR2 FNYEAQ. V dropped 3 bases and J dropped 3 bases, with 10 bases sitting between them. The CDR3 spells CASSFNGVTDTQYF. In DNA, the CDR3 is TGTGCCAGCAGCTTCAACGGGGTGACAGATACGCAGTATTTT.

J is TRBJ2-5 and V is TRBV5-1; TRBD2 matches 7 bases. V was pared by 4 bases and J by 4 bases, with 4 bases of the junction left unmatched. The CDR3 loop spans 13 amino acids. Germline CDR1 reads SGHRS; CDR2 reads YFSETQ. CDR3 bases: TGCGCCAGCAGCATCGGCGGGGGAGAGACCCAGTACTTC. Its translation is CASSIGGGETQYF.

This clonotype was recorded a few times. The chain uses TRBV15 and TRBJ2-5, with D unresolved. The CDR3 sequence is 12 residues long. CDR1 LNHNV and CDR2 YYDKDF come from the germline V gene (reference sequence). V was clipped by 4 bases and J by 4 bases, with 7 bases between them. CDR3 protein: CATSTERETQYF. Written as DNA, the CDR3 is TGTGCCACCAGCACAGAACGAGAGACCCAGTACTTC.